This T cell receptor (beta chain) derives from a study of regulatory T cells in long-lasting Graves disease. Trimming stripped 2 bases from V and 4 bases from J, with 9 bases between. CDR1 is SGDLS, CDR2 YYNGEE, per germline. The CDR3 covers 14 residues. Only a few counts were recorded for this clonotype. Sequencing libraries for TCR beta were prepared with iRepertoire HTBI primers and Arm-PCR of CDR3 regions. TCRdb called the multiplex PCR reads again in MiXCR, with one record for every CDR3 protein. In the table there are more than 300,000 distinct CDR3 sequences, around 11% of which are singletons. The time point here: newly diagnosed GD, antithyroid drugs for less than 3 months. PBMCs were the source of the RNA used for TCR sequencing. These data also formed part of another study, on T cells in Graves' hyperthyroidism and ophthalmopathy.

Sequenced here: peripheral blood mononuclear cells (PBMCs), sampled at new diagnosis, from a patient treated with antithyroid drugs. This sequence was found in a woman in her late teens or twenties with Graves disease. The V and J genes are TRBV9 and TRBJ2-2; no clear D. DNA of the CDR3: TGTGCCAGCAGCGTTGGACCGAGCACCGGGGAGCTGTTTTTT. It specifies CASSVGPSTGELFF.